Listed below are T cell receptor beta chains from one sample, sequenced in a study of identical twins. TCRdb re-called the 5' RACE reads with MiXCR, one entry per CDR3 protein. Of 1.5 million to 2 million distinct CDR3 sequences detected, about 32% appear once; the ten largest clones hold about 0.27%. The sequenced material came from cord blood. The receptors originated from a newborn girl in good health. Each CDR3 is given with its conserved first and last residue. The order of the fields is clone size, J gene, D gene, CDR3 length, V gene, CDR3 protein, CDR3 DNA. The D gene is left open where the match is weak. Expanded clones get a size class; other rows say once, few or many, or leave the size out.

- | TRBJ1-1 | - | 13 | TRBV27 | CASSFSRAIEAFF | TGTGCCAGCAGTTTTTCCAGGGCTATTGAAGCTTTCTTT
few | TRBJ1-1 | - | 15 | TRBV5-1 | CASSSNTGMNTEAFF | TGCGCCAGCAGCTCGAATACGGGGATGAACACTGAAGCTTTCTTT
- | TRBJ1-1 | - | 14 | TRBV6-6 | CASSGERVNTEAFF | TGTGCCAGCAGTGGGGAGAGGGTCAACACTGAAGCTTTCTTT
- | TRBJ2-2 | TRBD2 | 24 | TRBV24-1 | CATSESTHWTSGKTAATNTGELFF | TGTGCCACCAGTGAATCGACCCACTGGACTAGCGGTAAGACGGCCGCTACGAACACCGGGGAGCTGTTTTTT
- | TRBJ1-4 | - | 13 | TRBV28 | CATYRVTNEKLFF | TGTGCCACATATAGGGTGACTAATGAAAAACTGTTTTTT
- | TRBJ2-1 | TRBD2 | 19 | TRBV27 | CASSSPLRRLAGAHNEQFF | TGTGCCAGCAGTTCCCCATTAAGACGACTAGCGGGAGCCCACAATGAGCAGTTCTTC
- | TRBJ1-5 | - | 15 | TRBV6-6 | CASRQTGSGNQPQHF | TGTGCCAGCAGACAGACTGGGAGCGGCAATCAGCCCCAGCATTTT
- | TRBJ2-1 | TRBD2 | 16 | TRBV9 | CASSVVPAGGHNEQFF | TGTGCCAGCAGCGTAGTCCCAGCGGGAGGACACAATGAGCAGTTCTTC
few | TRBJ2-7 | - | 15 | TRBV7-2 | CASSLSHGGTYEQYF | TGTGCCAGCAGCTTAAGTCATGGCGGGACCTACGAGCAGTACTTC
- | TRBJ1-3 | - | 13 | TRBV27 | CASSPLPGNTIYF | TGTGCCAGCAGTCCCCTCCCCGGAAACACCATATATTTT
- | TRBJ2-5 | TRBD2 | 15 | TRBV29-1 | CSVVGSGGALDEQYF | TGCAGCGTTGTGGGTAGCGGGGGGGCTCTAGATGAGCAGTACTTC
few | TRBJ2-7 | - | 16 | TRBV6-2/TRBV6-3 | CASSKTGRSSYSEQYF | TGTGCCAGCAGCAAGACTGGACGGAGCTCCTACAGTGAGCAGTACTTC
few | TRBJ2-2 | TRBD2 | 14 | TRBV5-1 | CASSLASGDGELFF | TGCGCCAGCAGCTTGGCTAGCGGGGACGGGGAGCTGTTTTTT
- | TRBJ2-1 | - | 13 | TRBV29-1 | CSVVGGVYIEQFF | TGCAGCGTTGTAGGCGGGGTTTACATTGAGCAGTTCTTC
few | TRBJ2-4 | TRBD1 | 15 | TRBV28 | CASSLGTGRQNIQYF | TGTGCCAGCAGTTTAGGGACAGGGAGGCAAAACATTCAGTACTTC
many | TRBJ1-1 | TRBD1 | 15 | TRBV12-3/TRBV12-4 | CASSLGTGPNTEAFF | TGTGCCAGCAGCCTAGGGACAGGTCCGAACACTGAAGCTTTCTTT
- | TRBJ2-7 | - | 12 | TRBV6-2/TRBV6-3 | CASSTRLGAQYF | TGTGCCAGCAGTACCCGGTTGGGAGCGCAGTACTTC
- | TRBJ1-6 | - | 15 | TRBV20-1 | CSGRWLDLYNSPLHF | TGCAGTGGTCGTTGGTTGGACCTCTATAATTCACCCCTCCACTTT
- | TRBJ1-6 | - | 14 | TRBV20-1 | CSAKGRGYNSPLHF | TGCAGTGCTAAAGGTCGGGGGTATAATTCACCCCTCCACTTT
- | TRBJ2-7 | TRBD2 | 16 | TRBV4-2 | CASSQDAERGAYEQYF | TGTGCCAGCAGCCAAGATGCGGAGCGGGGGGCCTACGAGCAGTACTTC
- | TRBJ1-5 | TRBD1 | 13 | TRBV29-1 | CSVADRTNQPQHF | TGCAGCGTTGCGGACAGGACTAATCAGCCCCAGCATTTT
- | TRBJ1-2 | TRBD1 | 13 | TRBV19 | CASNLGQGYGYTF | TGTGCCAGTAATTTGGGACAGGGTTATGGCTACACCTTC